Listed here are 7 T cell receptor beta chains from one sample, sequenced in a study of radiotherapy plus CTLA-4 blockade in lung cancer. This table comes from immunoSEQ multiplex PCR, and its TCRdb copy is limited to in-frame clones, with some not included. Here the sample spans just over 60,000 clones, 60% to 80% being singletons. The sequences come from peripheral blood, collected from a patient treated with radiotherapy plus ipilimumab. The receptors originated from a human donor with non-small cell lung cancer who had a complete response to radiotherapy plus ipilimumab.

This chain connects TRBV6-5 to TRBJ1-2; D gene ambiguous. CDR1 and CDR2 (germline): MNHEY, SVGAGI. This CDR3 is 13 amino acids long. With 0 bases removed from V and 4 bases from J, the gap between germline ends came to 6 bases. The chain's CDR3 is CASSYSTGYGYTF. CDR3 sequence (DNA): TGTGCCAGCAGTTACTCAACCGGCTATGGCTACACCTTC.

The chain carries TRBV15 and TRBJ2-7; D is unresolved. CDR1 and CDR2 (germline): LNHNV, YYDKDF (reference sequence). Trimming stripped 4 bases from V and 2 bases from J, with 15 bases between. The CDR3 has 15 amino acids. The CDR3 region is CATSKSAGRTYEQYF. Here the CDR3 DNA reads TGTGCCACCAGCAAGTCAGCCGGCCGGACCTACGAGCAGTACTTC.

This chain joins TRBV10-1 and TRBJ2-1; D possibly corresponds to TRBD1 (6 bases). The ends were cut back, 5 bases at V and 8 bases at J, with 16 bases in the middle. Germline loops: CDR1 WNHNN, CDR2 SYGVQD (reference sequence). This CDR3 has 14 residues. The CDR3 DNA sequence: TGCGCCAGCAGTCCAGGGGAAGGTTTAGATGAGCAGTTCTTC. This translates into CASSPGEGLDEQFF.

The V call is TRBV2, the J call TRBJ2-1; TRBD2 matches 8 bases. V lost 6 bases and J lost 12; bases outside the gene matches: 25. The CDR3 extends over 18 amino acids. Germline V gene lookup returns CDR1 SNHLY and CDR2 FYNNEI. CDR3 in amino acids: CASSPTGRGILQTGGQFF. CDR3 sequence (DNA): TGTGCCAGCAGCCCCACCGGGAGGGGGATTTTACAAACTGGAGGGCAGTTCTTC. Full variable domain (missing parts from reference TRBV2 and TRBJ2-1): EPEVTQTPSHQVTQMGQEVILRCVPISNHLYFYWYRQILGQKVEFLVSFYNNEISEKSEIFDDQFSVERPDGSNFTLKIRSTKLEDSAMYFCASSPTGRGILQTGGQFFGPGTRLTVL.

The J gene is TRBJ1-5, the V gene TRBV9, with D hard to call. V was trimmed by 4 bases and J by 0 bases, leaving 11 bases between them. CDR1 is SGDLS, CDR2 YYNGEE, per germline. The CDR3 runs 15 residues. The CDR3 DNA is TGTGCCAGCAGCTCGGAAGGTTATAGCAATCAGCCCCAGCATTTT. It translates to CASSSEGYSNQPQHF.

This clone came up a few times. The rearrangement uses TRBV7-2 and TRBJ1-3; 9 positions agree with TRBD1. CDR3 length equals 17 residues. Trimming took 3 bases from V and 0 from J; bases not matched to a gene: 6. Germline V gives CDR1 SGHTA, CDR2 FQGNSA. The CDR3 sequence: CASSFAPTGGSGNTIYF. Written as DNA, the CDR3 is TGTGCCAGCAGCTTCGCACCGACAGGGGGCTCTGGAAACACCATATATTTT.

The chain is built from TRBV4-1 and TRBJ1-4; D might be TRBD1 (5 bases). Germline lookup yields CDR1 MGHRA and CDR2 YSYEKL. Trimming took off 3 bases at V and 10 bases at J, with 18 bases between the two ends. The CDR3 extends over 15 amino acids. CDR3 nucleotide sequence: TGCGCCAGCAGCCAGGGTGAGACAGTCGATGCAAAACTGTTTTTT. This gives the protein CASSQGETVDAKLFF.